The 18 T cell receptor beta chains given below trace back to one sample, sequenced in a study of Tregs in tolerant kidney transplant recipients. The assay was immunoSEQ multiplex PCR, and TCRdb's table has in-frame clones only and misses some. Recorded for this sample: about 23,000 clones. The nonmyeloablative bone marrow transplants came from related graft donors, with transient mixed chimerism. The sample in question was CD4+ T cells from blood (PBMCs), obtained 6 months after the transplant. These receptors all stem from a human patient who received a combined kidney and bone marrow transplant. Some T cells may have come from the graft donor.

Concerning this clone itself: The missing CDR3 end, 3 residues past where the read stops, is filled in from the germline J gene. The chain couples TRBV20-1 to TRBJ2-3, with 12 bases lining up with TRBD2. Germline assignment: CDR1 DFQATT and CDR2 SNEGSKA (reference sequence). The CDR3 contains 17 residues. With 0 bases clipped from V and 5 bases from J, the junction kept 9 bases outside the gene matches. CDR3: CSARDNGLAGFGDTQYF. Partial CDR3 DNA: TGCAGTGCTAGAGATAACGGACTAGCGGGGTTCGGAGATACG.

As concerns this clone: The CDR3 end falls 3 residues outside the read, so it is completed with the germline J gene. The gene calls are TRBV18 and TRBJ1-3; D is uncertain. The CDR3 runs 15 residues. Per germline, CDR1 KGHSH and CDR2 LQKENI. The V and J ends lost 2 bases and 0 bases respectively, with 8 bases between them. CDR3 amino acids: CASSPIRSSGNTIYF. CDR3 DNA, as far as it was read: TGTGCCAGCTCACCAATCAGGAGCTCTGGAAACACC.

On this clone itself: The read finishes 3 residues shy of the CDR3 end, and the germline J gene is used to complete it. This chain links TRBV7-9 with TRBJ2-3; TRBD2 might be the D (6 bases). V was trimmed by 5 bases and J by 4 bases, leaving 13 bases between them. Germline CDR1 reads SEHNR; CDR2 reads FQNEAQ (reference sequence). This CDR3 contains 14 residues. The DNA read from the CDR3 is TGTGCCAGCAGCCGCTTTACTAGCTCAGATACG. Its translation: CASSRFTSSDT. The CDR3 in full is CASSRFTSSDTQYF. The complete variable domain, with remaining parts taken from reference TRBV7-9 and TRBJ2-3, reads DTGVSQNPRHKITKRGQNVTFRCDPISEHNRLYWYRQTLGQGPEFLTYFQNEAQLEKSRLLSDRFSAERPKGSFSTLEIQRTEQGDSAMYLCASSRFTSSDTQYFGPGTRLTVL.

Concerning this clone itself: The CDR3 extends 3 residues past the end of the read, so its final part is completed from the germline J gene. The chain combines TRBV6-2 or TRBV6-3 with TRBJ2-7; D is perhaps TRBD2 (5 bases). Trimming removed 6 bases from V and 0 bases from J, with 12 bases in between. From germline, CDR1 is MNHEY and CDR2 SVGEGT. This CDR3 has 14 amino acids. Partial CDR3 DNA: TGTGCCAGCAGGAGGGCAGGCACCTCCTACGAG. Translated, it gives CASRRAGTSYE. The whole CDR3 protein reads CASRRAGTSYEQYF.

Points on this clone: With the read ending 3 residues before the CDR3 end, the germline J gene is used to fill in that end. J is TRBJ1-6 and V is TRBV18; possibly TRBD1 for D (5 bases). Trimming pared 3 bases from V and 4 bases from J, leaving 10 bases between. The V gene's germline CDR1 is KGHSH and CDR2 LQKENI. CDR3 length equals 15 residues. The covered CDR3 bases are TGTGCCAGCTCACCCCAGGGAGTTTATAATTCACCC. This gives the protein CASSPQGVYNSP. The complete CDR3 sequence is CASSPQGVYNSPLHF.

In regard to this clone: The read ends 3 residues before the CDR3 terminus; that terminus is restored from the germline J gene. The chain employs TRBV7-9 and TRBJ1-4, with TRBD1 as a possible D gene (6 bases). V was pared by 5 bases and J by 7 bases, with 14 bases between. The CDR3 is 14 amino acids. Germline V gene data show CDR1 as SEHNR and CDR2 as FQNEAQ (reference sequence). The CDR3: CASSRGGGGEKLFF. The part of the CDR3 DNA that was read is TGTGCCAGCAGCCGCGGTGGGGGCGGTGAAAAA.

Partial CDR3 DNA: TGCAGTGCTAGAGATCTAGCGGGGACCTCCTACAATGAG. Its protein product is CSARDLAGTSYNE. The full CDR3 protein reads CSARDLAGTSYNEQFF. The chain joins TRBV20-1 to TRBJ2-1; 9 bases align to TRBD2. The read terminates 3 residues before the CDR3 end, so the remaining end is supplied by the germline J gene. Germline assignment: CDR1 DFQATT and CDR2 SNEGSKA (reference sequence). J lost 0 bases, V lost 0 bases, and 3 bases had no gene match. The CDR3 is made up of 16 amino acids.

The CDR3 protein is CASSPGTGGWSPLHF. The DNA read from the CDR3 is TGTGCCAGTAGTCCAGGGACAGGGGGCTGGTCACCC. The chain has TRBV19 and TRBJ1-6; 12 bases agree with TRBD1. From the germline J gene comes the end of the CDR3, since the read stops 3 residues before it. Germline V lookup: CDR1 LNHDA, CDR2 SQIVND (reference sequence). The CDR3 is 15 residues long. V was clipped by 5 bases and J by 10 bases; unmatched bases: 6.

The CDR3 DNA, read in part, is TGCAGTGCTAGTAGGTCGCGGGAGAGGAGCACAGATACG. Its protein product is CSASRSRERSTDT. The entire CDR3 protein reads CSASRSRERSTDTQYF. This chain joins TRBV20-1 and TRBJ2-3; 7 nucleotides agree with TRBD2. The read terminates 3 residues before the CDR3 end, so the remaining end is supplied by the germline J gene. Germline V gene lookup returns CDR1 DFQATT and CDR2 SNEGSKA (reference sequence). Trimming removed 3 bases from V and 0 bases from J; junction bases left unmatched: 9. The CDR3 contains 16 residues.

In terms of frequency, this clone is medium-sized. The read terminates 3 residues before the CDR3 end, so the remaining end is supplied by the germline J gene. V gene TRBV5-1 combines with J gene TRBJ1-1; the match to TRBD1 covers 9 bases. CDR3 length: 15 residues. J lost 4 bases, V lost 2 bases, and 6 bases had no gene match. Germline V gene lookup returns CDR1 SGHRS and CDR2 YFSETQ. CDR3 DNA, as far as it was read: TGCGCCAGCAGCTTATATCAGACAGGGGGCACTGAA. Its protein product is CASSLYQTGGTE. The CDR3 in its entirety is CASSLYQTGGTEAFF.

Comment on this clone: The DNA ends 3 residues before the CDR3 does, and the rest of the CDR3 is filled in from the germline J gene. The J gene is TRBJ2-5, the V gene TRBV7-7; D gene ambiguous. V dropped 2 bases and J dropped 5 bases, with 18 bases sitting between them. The CDR3 contains 16 residues. CDR1 and CDR2 from the germline V gene are SSHAT and FNYEAQ (reference sequence). The DNA read from the CDR3 is TGTGCCAGCAGCTTACGTTCGGCCAGGTCGATGGAGACC. Amino acid sequence: CASSLRSARSMET. From start to end, the CDR3 is CASSLRSARSMETQYF. Filled out from reference TRBV7-7 and TRBJ2-5, the complete variable domain reads GAGVSQSPRYKVTKRGQDVTLRCDPISSHATLYWYQQALGQGPEFLTYFNYEAQPDKSGLPSDRFSAERPEGSISTLTIQRTEQRDSAMYRCASSLRSARSMETQYFGPGTRLLVL.

A word on this clone: The missing CDR3 end, 3 residues past where the read stops, is filled in from the germline J gene. The chain uses TRBV2 and TRBJ2-1; 10 positions agree with TRBD1. V shed 6 bases and J 7 bases; nucleotides not matched to a gene: 9. CDR1 is SNHLY and CDR2 is FYNNEI in the germline V gene. The CDR3 has 15 residues. The CDR3 sequence is CASSGGQGSRNEQFF. The covered CDR3 bases are TGTGCCAGCAGCGGGGGACAGGGGTCGCGGAATGAG.

A remark on this clone: The read falls 3 residues short of the CDR3 end, and the missing part is taken from the germline J gene. The J gene is TRBJ2-1, the V gene TRBV2, with 11 nucleotides matching TRBD2. This CDR3 has 15 residues. Germline V CDR1 and CDR2: SNHLY, FYNNEI. J was trimmed by 5 bases and V by 6 bases; bases with no gene match: 6. The part of the CDR3 DNA that was read is TGTGCCAGCAGCGTCGGGACTAGCGGTCACAATGAG. This codes for CASSVGTSGHNE. The whole CDR3 is CASSVGTSGHNEQFF.

Details on this clone: From the germline J gene comes the end of the CDR3, since the read stops 3 residues before it. J is TRBJ1-1 and V is TRBV18; D is possibly TRBD1 (5 bases). Germline V gene sequence: CDR1 KGHSH, CDR2 LQKENI. CDR3 length equals 16 residues. With 1 base removed from V and 0 bases from J, the gap between germline ends came to 12 bases. The CDR3 region is CASSPQAGSMNTEAFF. The sequenced CDR3 bases are TGTGCCAGCTCACCACAGGCAGGGAGCATGAACACTGAA.

Turning to this clone: The read is 3 residues too short to cover the CDR3 end, so that end is filled in from the germline J gene. The V gene is TRBV7-9, the J gene TRBJ2-1; possible D gene TRBD1, 5 bases. This CDR3 is built from 15 residues. Germline V gene sequence: CDR1 SEHNR, CDR2 FQNEAQ (reference sequence). V was shortened by 1 base and J by 4 bases, with 11 bases between the two germline ends. CDR3 region: CASSLGRAPYNEQFF. The DNA read from the CDR3 is TGTGCCAGCAGCTTAGGCAGGGCGCCATACAATGAG.

In the case of this clone: Read sequence stops 3 residues before the CDR3 end, and the germline J gene provides the missing end. This chain joins TRBV19 and TRBJ1-2, with TRBD1 matching 8 bases. J gave up 6 bases and V 0 bases, and 6 bases lay outside the gene matches. The germline gives CDR1 LNHDA, CDR2 SQIVND (reference sequence). There are 15 residues in the CDR3. The sequenced CDR3 bases are TGTGCCAGTAGTATAGATCTCCAGGGGGCACATGGC. Its translation is CASSIDLQGAHG. The whole CDR3 protein is CASSIDLQGAHGYTF. Filled out from reference TRBV19 and TRBJ1-2, the complete variable domain reads DGGITQSPKYLFRKEGQNVTLSCEQNLNHDAMYWYRQDPGQGLRLIYYSQIVNDFQKGDIAEGYSVSREKKESFPLTVTSAQKNPTAFYLCASSIDLQGAHGYTFGSGTRLTVV.

CDR3 DNA (partial): TGCGCCAGCAGCCAAGGGACTAGCGGGGGGGGCACAGATACG. Translating gives CASSQGTSGGGTDT. The entire CDR3 protein is CASSQGTSGGGTDTQYF. The chain joins TRBV4-1 to TRBJ2-3, with 15 bases that match TRBD2. Read sequence stops 3 residues before the CDR3 end, and the germline J gene provides the missing end. The CDR3 is made up of 17 amino acids. Looked up from germline, CDR1 is MGHRA and CDR2 is YSYEKL. The J segment lost 1 base and the V segment lost 1 base, leaving 0 bases of the junction unmatched.

On this clone itself: The read falls 3 residues short of the CDR3 end, and the missing part is taken from the germline J gene. The chain has TRBV24-1 and TRBJ2-5; the match to TRBD2 covers 10 bases. CDR3 length: 13 residues. V dropped 5 bases and J dropped 6; count of bases not matched to a gene: 2. Germline V lookup: CDR1 KGHDR, CDR2 SFDVKD. CDR3 in amino acids: CATSVAGGQTQYF. The sequenced CDR3 bases are TGTGCCACCAGTGTAGCGGGGGGTCAGACC.